Listed below are T cell receptor beta chains from one sample, sequenced in a study of post-analysis software for immune sequencing data. TCRdb independently ran MiXCR on the PCR reads; one entry per CDR3 protein. The table records roughly 620,000 distinct CDR3 sequences, roughly 40% of them present only once. The sample comprised blood. These receptors came from a girl under 18 with multiple sclerosis. The CDR3 runs from the conserved cysteine through the conserved F or W. A D gene is named only where the DNA matches it firmly. For some rows the clone size is stated as once, few or many, or as a class when expanded; others skip it.

TRBV5-1	-	TRBJ2-7	-	14	TGCGCCAGCAGCTTGGAACAGGCCACCTACGAGCAGTACTTC	CASSLEQATYEQYF
TRBV7-8	-	TRBJ2-1	few	16	TGTGCCAGCAGCTTAGTCACGAGGAGCTCCTACAATGAGCAGTTCTTC	CASSLVTRSSYNEQFF
TRBV5-1	TRBD1	TRBJ2-7	-	15	TGCGCCAGCAGCGCCCAGACAGGGTTGGGCTACGAGCAGTACTTC	CASSAQTGLGYEQYF
TRBV5-5	-	TRBJ2-3	-	17	TGTGCCAGCAGCTTGGACGGGGGCAGGTTCTCCACAGATACGCAGTATTTT	CASSLDGGRFSTDTQYF
TRBV7-2	-	TRBJ2-3	-	15	TGTGCCAGCAGCATGGACGGACCTAGCACAGATACGCAGTATTTT	CASSMDGPSTDTQYF
TRBV12-3/TRBV12-4	-	TRBJ1-5	once	15	TGTGCCAGCAGTTATTCCCGCCGGGCCAATCAGCCCCAGCATTTT	CASSYSRRANQPQHF
TRBV7-9	-	TRBJ2-3	-	14	TGTGCCGAAGGGCGAGGACCGAACACAGATACGCAGTATTTT	CAEGRGPNTDTQYF
TRBV27	TRBD1	TRBJ2-3	few	15	TGTGCCAGCGGAAATTGGGACAGGGGGACAGATACGCAGTATTTT	CASGNWDRGTDTQYF
TRBV20-1	TRBD2	TRBJ2-7	few	14	TGCAGTGCTACATACGGCGGGGGGCGGAACGAGCAGTACTTC	CSATYGGGRNEQYF
TRBV7-2	TRBD2	TRBJ2-3	-	17	TGTGCCAGCAGCCAAAGACTAGCGGGGGTCGGCACAGATACGCAGTATTTT	CASSQRLAGVGTDTQYF
TRBV5-1	TRBD2	TRBJ2-5	once	15	TGCGCCAGCAGCTTGGAAGGGACTAGTTTCGATGAGCAGTACTTC	CASSLEGTSFDEQYF
TRBV13	-	TRBJ2-7	few	13	TGTGCCAGCAGCTTAGAAGATGCCTACGAGCAGTACTTC	CASSLEDAYEQYF
TRBV12-3/TRBV12-4	TRBD2	TRBJ2-3	few	18	TGTGCCAGCAGTTCCGGAAGGGCTAGCGGTTCTAGCACAGATACGCAGTATTTT	CASSSGRASGSSTDTQYF
TRBV6-6	-	TRBJ1-4	few	12	TGTGCCAGCAGCAGGACGGAAGGGAAACTGTTTTTT	CASSRTEGKLFF
TRBV12-5	-	TRBJ2-3	few	13	TGTGCTAGTGCCCGGCAGCCCACAGATACGCAGTATTTT	CASARQPTDTQYF
TRBV20-1	TRBD2	TRBJ2-5	few	14	TGCAGCACACGACTAGCGGGGACACAAGAGACCCAGTACTTC	CSTRLAGTQETQYF
TRBV6-1	TRBD2	TRBJ2-1	-	15	TGTGCCAGCAGTCTATGGACTAGCGGTTACAGTGAGCAGTTCTTC	CASSLWTSGYSEQFF
TRBV7-6	TRBD1	TRBJ2-4	-	18	TGTGCCAGCAGCTTAGGGCCCCTCCGGGACAGGGGGCGTGGCATTCAGTACTTC	CASSLGPLRDRGRGIQYF
TRBV13	-	TRBJ2-1	-	15	TGTGCCAGCAGCTTGGGCAGGGGGGTTTACAATGAGCAGTTCTTC	CASSLGRGVYNEQFF
TRBV5-1	TRBD1	TRBJ1-4	-	16	TGCGCCAGCAGCCCGAGACAGGGGGCGCGCAGTGAAAAACTGTTTTTT	CASSPRQGARSEKLFF
TRBV4-1	-	TRBJ2-7	-	13	TGCGCCAGCAGCCATCCCGGGCCGAACGAGCAGTACTTC	CASSHPGPNEQYF
TRBV5-6	TRBD2	TRBJ2-1	-	16	TGTGCCAGCAGCTCCCCTCTAGCGGGAGAAGGGGATGAGCAGTTCTTC	CASSSPLAGEGDEQFF
TRBV6-5	TRBD2	TRBJ2-5	few	14	TGTGCCAGCAGAGAGATCAGCGGGAGAGAGACCCAGTACTTC	CASREISGRETQYF
TRBV7-9	TRBD1	TRBJ1-2	-	16	TGTGCCAGCAGTTTTCCGGGACAGGGGGCCAGCTATGGCTACACCTTC	CASSFPGQGASYGYTF
TRBV12-3/TRBV12-4	TRBD1	TRBJ1-1	-	14	TGTGCCAGCAGTGGGACAGCGATGAACACTGAAGCTTTCTTT	CASSGTAMNTEAFF
TRBV29-1	TRBD1	TRBJ1-2	-	16	TGCAGCGTTGAAGGTTCCGGGACAGCCTACAACTATGGCTACACCTTC	CSVEGSGTAYNYGYTF
TRBV6-6	-	TRBJ1-2	-	15	TGTGCCAGCGGTGATCGGACGGGCGCCTATTATGGCTACACCTTC	CASGDRTGAYYGYTF
TRBV29-1	-	TRBJ2-5	few	14	TGCAGCGTTTACGTTACAGAACCGAGCGAGACCCAGTACTTC	CSVYVTEPSETQYF
TRBV12-3/TRBV12-4	-	TRBJ1-2	few	13	TGTGCCAGCAGTCCCCGGGGGATCGATGGCTACACCTTC	CASSPRGIDGYTF
TRBV7-6	-	TRBJ2-6	-	17	TGTGCCAGCAGCTTAGAGGGGGGAAGCTCTGGGGCCAACGTCCTGACTTTC	CASSLEGGSSGANVLTF
TRBV7-2	TRBD1	TRBJ2-7	-	14	TGTGCCAGCAGCTTACTACAGGGGTCCTACGAGCAGTACTTC	CASSLLQGSYEQYF
TRBV20-1	TRBD1	TRBJ2-7	-	14	TGCAGTGCTAGAGATCTGGACAGGGGGTACGAGCAGTACTTC	CSARDLDRGYEQYF
TRBV20-1	-	TRBJ2-7	-	15	TGCAGTGCTAGCCTCCCAGGGCTCAGCTCCTACGAGCAGTACTTC	CSASLPGLSSYEQYF
TRBV4-1	TRBD2	TRBJ2-3	few	16	TGCGCCAGCAGCCAAGCGGGCGTGACTAGCCGACTAACGCAGTATTTT	CASSQAGVTSRLTQYF
TRBV5-1	TRBD1	TRBJ1-1	few	16	TGCGCCAGCACCTTGGACAGGGGGCTTTGGAACACTGAAGCTTTCTTT	CASTLDRGLWNTEAFF
TRBV11-3	TRBD2	TRBJ2-2	-	19	TGTGCCAGCAGCACCGGACTAGCGGGAGAGTTCCTACCCACCGGGGAGCTGTTTTTT	CASSTGLAGEFLPTGELFF
TRBV12-3/TRBV12-4	-	TRBJ1-2	few	13	TGTGCCAGCAGTTTAGGGGACGTCTATGGCTACACCTTC	CASSLGDVYGYTF
TRBV5-5	TRBD2	TRBJ2-3	few	15	TGTGCCAGCAGCTTGGTACTAGCGGGAGGGGATACGCAGTATTTT	CASSLVLAGGDTQYF
TRBV20-1	-	TRBJ2-5	-	12	TGCAGTGCGGGCAGGGTGGACGAGACCCAGTACTTC	CSAGRVDETQYF
TRBV4-1	TRBD1	TRBJ1-1	-	15	TGCGCCAGCAGCCAAGTCGGGACAGGGTACACTGAAGCTTTCTTT	CASSQVGTGYTEAFF
TRBV7-3	-	TRBJ1-2	-	15	TGTGCCAGCAGCTATTGGGACAAGGGTAACTATGGCTACACCTTC	CASSYWDKGNYGYTF
TRBV5-1	TRBD2	TRBJ2-7	few	17	TGCGCCAGCAGCTTGGAGCTAGCGGGGGGGAGCTCCTACGAGCAGTACTTC	CASSLELAGGSSYEQYF
TRBV7-8	-	TRBJ2-5	few	15	TGTGCCAGCAGCTTAGCGCGTATGGAAGCGGGGACCCAGTACTTC	CASSLARMEAGTQYF
TRBV11-2	-	TRBJ1-1	-	14	TGTGCCAGCAGCTTAGGGCACGGGGGCGGGGAAGCTTTCTTT	CASSLGHGGGEAFF